This TCR beta chain was found in a study of control samples from healthy donors and cancer patients. Measured with immunoSEQ multiplex PCR; TCRdb has only the in-frame clones, and not every one. Of tens of thousands of clones listed, about 92% are singletons. The CDR3 sequence is 14 residues long. CDR1 and CDR2 (germline): SNHLY, FYNNEI. Trimming left V 5 bases short and J 4 bases short, with 9 bases between. The chain links TRBV2 to TRBJ1-6; D is undetermined. This clonotype was sampled from a man younger than 45 with colorectal cancer. The sample was PBMCs. In nucleotides, the CDR3 is TGTGCCAGCAGTTTTCAGGATTATAATTCACCCCTCCACTTT. Its translation is CASSFQDYNSPLHF.